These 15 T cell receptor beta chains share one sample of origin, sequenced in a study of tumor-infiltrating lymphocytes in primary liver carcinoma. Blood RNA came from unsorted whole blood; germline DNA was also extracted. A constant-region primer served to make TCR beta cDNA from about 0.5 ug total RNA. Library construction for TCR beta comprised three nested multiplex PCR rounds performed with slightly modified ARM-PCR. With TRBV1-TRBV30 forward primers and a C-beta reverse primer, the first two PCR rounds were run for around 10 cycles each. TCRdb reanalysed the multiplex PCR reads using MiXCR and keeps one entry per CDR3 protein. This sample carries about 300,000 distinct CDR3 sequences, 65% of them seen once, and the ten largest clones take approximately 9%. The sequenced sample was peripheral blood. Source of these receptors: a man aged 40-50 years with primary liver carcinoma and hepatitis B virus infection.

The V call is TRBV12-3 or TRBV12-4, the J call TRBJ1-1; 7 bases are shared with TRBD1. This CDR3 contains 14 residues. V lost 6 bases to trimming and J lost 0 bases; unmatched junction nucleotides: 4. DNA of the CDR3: TGTGCCAGCAGCTGGGACAGCTTGAACACTGAAGCTTTCTTT. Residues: CASSWDSLNTEAFF.

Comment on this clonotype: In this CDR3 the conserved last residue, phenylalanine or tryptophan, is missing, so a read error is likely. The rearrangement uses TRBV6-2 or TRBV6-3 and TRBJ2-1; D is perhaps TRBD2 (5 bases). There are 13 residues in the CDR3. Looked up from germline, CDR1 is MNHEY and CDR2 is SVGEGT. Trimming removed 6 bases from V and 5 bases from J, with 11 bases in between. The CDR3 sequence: CASRYRGNNEQFL. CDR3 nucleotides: TGTGCCAGCAGATACAGAGGGAACAATGAGCAGTTCTTG.

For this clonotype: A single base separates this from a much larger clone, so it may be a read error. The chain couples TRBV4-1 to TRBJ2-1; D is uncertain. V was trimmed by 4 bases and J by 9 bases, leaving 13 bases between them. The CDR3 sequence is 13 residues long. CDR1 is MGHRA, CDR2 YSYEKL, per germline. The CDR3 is CASSLPSRVEQFF. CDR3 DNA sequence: TGCGCCAGCAGCCTACCATCCCGGGTTGAGCAGTTCTTC.

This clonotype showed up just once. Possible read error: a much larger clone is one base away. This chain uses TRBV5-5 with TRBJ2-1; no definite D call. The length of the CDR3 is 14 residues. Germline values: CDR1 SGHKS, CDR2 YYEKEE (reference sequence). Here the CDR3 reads CAGSLTGMVAEQFF. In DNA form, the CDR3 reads TGTGCCGGCAGCTTGACGGGTATGGTGGCTGAGCAGTTCTTC. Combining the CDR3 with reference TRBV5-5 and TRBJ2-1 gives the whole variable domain DAGVTQSPTHLIKTRGQQVTLRCSPISGHKSVSWYQQVLGQGPQFIFQYYEKEERGRGNFPDRFSARQFPNYSSELNVNALLLGDSALYLCAGSLTGMVAEQFFGPGTRLTVL.

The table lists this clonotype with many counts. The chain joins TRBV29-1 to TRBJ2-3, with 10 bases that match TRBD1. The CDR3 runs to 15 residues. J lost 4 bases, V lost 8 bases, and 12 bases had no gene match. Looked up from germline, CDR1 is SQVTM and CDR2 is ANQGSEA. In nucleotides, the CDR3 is TGCAGCTCCTGGGGGGGGACAGGGGCGTCAGATACGCAGTATTTT. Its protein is CSSWGGTGASDTQYF.

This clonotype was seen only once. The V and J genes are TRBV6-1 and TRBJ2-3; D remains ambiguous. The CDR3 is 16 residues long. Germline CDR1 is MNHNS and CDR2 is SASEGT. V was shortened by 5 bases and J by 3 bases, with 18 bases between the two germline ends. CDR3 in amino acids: CASSPGVSEITDTQYF. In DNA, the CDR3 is TGTGCCAGCAGTCCTGGGGTCTCCGAGATTACAGATACGCAGTATTTT.

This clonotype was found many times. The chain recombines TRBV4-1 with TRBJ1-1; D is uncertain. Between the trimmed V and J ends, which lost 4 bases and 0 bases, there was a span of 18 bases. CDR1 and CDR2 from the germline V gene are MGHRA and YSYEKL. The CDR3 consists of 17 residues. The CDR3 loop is CASSRFAPGRMNTEAFF. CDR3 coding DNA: TGCGCCAGCAGCCGATTTGCCCCCGGGAGAATGAACACTGAAGCTTTCTTT.

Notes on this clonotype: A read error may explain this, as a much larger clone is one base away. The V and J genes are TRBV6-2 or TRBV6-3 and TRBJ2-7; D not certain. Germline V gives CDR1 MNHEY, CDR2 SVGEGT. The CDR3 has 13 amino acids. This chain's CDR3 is CAGSYDWVGEQYF. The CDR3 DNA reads TGTGCCGGCAGTTACGACTGGGTTGGCGAGCAGTACTTC.

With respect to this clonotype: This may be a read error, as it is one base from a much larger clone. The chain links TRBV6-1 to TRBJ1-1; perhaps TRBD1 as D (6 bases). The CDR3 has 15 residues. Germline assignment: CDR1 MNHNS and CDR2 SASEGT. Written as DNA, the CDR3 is TGTGCCAGCACACGCGGGGGGCGGATGAACACTGAAGCTCTCTTT. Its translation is CASTRGGRMNTEALF.

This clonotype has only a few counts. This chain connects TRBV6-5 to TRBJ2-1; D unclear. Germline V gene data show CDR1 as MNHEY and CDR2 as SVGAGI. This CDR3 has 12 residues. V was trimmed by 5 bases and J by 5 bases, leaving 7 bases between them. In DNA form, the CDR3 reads TGTGCCAGCAGTCCTGACCACAATGAGCAGTTCTTC. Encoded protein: CASSPDHNEQFF.

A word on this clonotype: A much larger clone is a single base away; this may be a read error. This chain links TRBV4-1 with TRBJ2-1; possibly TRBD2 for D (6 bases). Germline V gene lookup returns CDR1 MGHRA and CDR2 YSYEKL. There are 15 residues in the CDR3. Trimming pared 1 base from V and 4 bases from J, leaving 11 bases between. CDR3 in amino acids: CASSQVGTAYNEQFF. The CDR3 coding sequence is TGCGCCAGCAGCCAAGTCGGGACTGCGTACAATGAGCAGTTCTTC.

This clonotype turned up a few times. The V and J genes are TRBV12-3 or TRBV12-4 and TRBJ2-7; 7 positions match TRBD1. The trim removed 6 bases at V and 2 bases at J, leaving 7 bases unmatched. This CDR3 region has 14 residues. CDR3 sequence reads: CASSQWDSTYEQYF. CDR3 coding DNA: TGTGCCAGCAGCCAGTGGGACAGCACCTACGAGCAGTACTTC.

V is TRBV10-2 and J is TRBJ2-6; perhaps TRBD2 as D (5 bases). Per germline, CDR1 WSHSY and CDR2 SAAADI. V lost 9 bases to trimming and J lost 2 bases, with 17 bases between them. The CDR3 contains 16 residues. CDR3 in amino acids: CASKERSSPGANVLTF. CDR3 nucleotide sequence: TGCGCCAGTAAGGAGCGGTCCAGCCCTGGGGCCAACGTCCTGACTTTC.

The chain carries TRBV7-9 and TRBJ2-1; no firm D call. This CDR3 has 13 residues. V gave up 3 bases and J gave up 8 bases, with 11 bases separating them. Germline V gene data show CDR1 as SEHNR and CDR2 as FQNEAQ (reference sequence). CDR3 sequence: CASSFGLDDEQFF. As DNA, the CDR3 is TGTGCCAGCAGCTTCGGGTTGGACGATGAGCAGTTCTTC.

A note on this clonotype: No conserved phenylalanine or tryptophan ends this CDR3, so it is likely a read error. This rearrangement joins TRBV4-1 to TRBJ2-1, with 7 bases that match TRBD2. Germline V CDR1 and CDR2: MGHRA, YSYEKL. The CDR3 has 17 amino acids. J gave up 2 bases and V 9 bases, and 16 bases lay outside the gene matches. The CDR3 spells CASRLTISSGTYNEQFI. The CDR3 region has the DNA TGCGCCAGTAGGCTCACCATCTCTAGCGGAACCTACAATGAGCAGTTCATC.